A single sample is the source of the 17 T cell receptor beta chains below, sequenced in a study of vaccination and CD4 T cells after COVID-19. Treatment defined: approximately 9-day PBMC culture with coronavirus spike peptide pools or control peptides (ViraFEST assay). For these TCRs, the target antigens are not known. Researchers used the Oncomine TCR Beta short-read assay to sequence DNA from cultured CD4+ T cells. TCRdb passed the PCR reads through MiXCR, listing each CDR3 protein once. The table lists around 12,000 distinct CDR3 sequences, approximately 40% of them singletons. Sequenced: CD4+ T cells from blood, cultured in vitro. All receptors derive from a human donor who had recovered from COVID-19.

This chain's CDR3 is CAINIDRGRGGGGQETQYF. The CDR3, as DNA: TGTGCCATCAACATTGACAGGGGGCGAGGCGGGGGCGGACAAGAGACCCAGTACTTC. This chain uses TRBV10-3 with TRBJ2-5, with 10 positions matching TRBD1. Germline trimming cut 7 bases from V and 2 bases from J; bases unmatched to any gene: 19. Germline V gives CDR1 ENHRY, CDR2 SYGVKD. The length of the CDR3 is 19 residues.

This clonotype appeared a few times. The chain employs TRBV20-1 and TRBJ1-2; perhaps TRBD1 as D (6 bases). Germline V gene lookup returns CDR1 DFQATT and CDR2 SNEGSKA (reference sequence). V was pared by 6 bases and J by 0 bases, with 8 bases between. The CDR3 sequence is 12 residues long. CDR3 region: CSAWDTNYGYTF. The CDR3 DNA reads TGCAGTGCCTGGGACACTAACTATGGCTACACCTTC.

This clonotype was counted a few times. V is TRBV20-1 and J is TRBJ1-1; no reliable D call. Germline CDR1 is DFQATT and CDR2 is SNEGSKA (reference sequence). Trimming took off 3 bases at V and 2 bases at J, with 10 bases between the two ends. The CDR3 has 13 residues. DNA of the CDR3: TGCAGTGCTAGCTCTCTTCACAACACTGAAGCTTTCTTT. Protein product: CSASSLHNTEAFF.

This chain uses TRBV12-3 or TRBV12-4 with TRBJ2-7; 8 bases are shared with TRBD2. The CDR3 totals 14 residues. Trimming at V came to 5 bases and at J to 3 bases, leaving 6 bases not matched to a gene. The CDR3 loop is CASSSSGVGYEQYF. The CDR3 nucleotides read TGTGCCAGCAGTAGTAGCGGGGTAGGCTACGAGCAGTACTTC.

This clonotype counts as medium-sized (0.01 to 0.1%). The V gene is TRBV7-9, the J gene TRBJ1-1; D unresolved. V shed 1 base and J shed 11 bases, with 11 bases lying between them. The CDR3 totals 12 residues. Looked up from germline, CDR1 is SEHNR and CDR2 is FQNEAQ (reference sequence). CDR3 sequence: CASSLGRERAFF. CDR3 DNA: TGTGCCAGCAGCTTAGGACGGGAGAGGGCTTTCTTT.

J is TRBJ2-1 and V is TRBV7-2; D possibly corresponds to TRBD2 (5 bases). This CDR3 contains 15 residues. Trimming removed 1 base at V and 1 base at J, with 8 bases between. From germline, CDR1 is SGHTA and CDR2 FQGNSA. The CDR3 nucleotides read TGTGCCAGCAGCTTAGAGGGCGGGTCCTACAATGAGCAGTTCTTC. This translates into CASSLEGGSYNEQFF.

The V call is TRBV12-3 or TRBV12-4, the J call TRBJ1-1; D is uncertain. V was pared by 5 bases and J by 6 bases, with 13 bases between. The CDR3 has 13 amino acids. CDR3 sequence (DNA): TGTGCCAGCAGTGATTTAATGAGGTCTGAAGCTTTCTTT. The encoded protein is CASSDLMRSEAFF.

V and J are TRBV19 and TRBJ2-7, with a possible D match to TRBD2 (5 bases). Germline CDR1 and CDR2: LNHDA and SQIVND (reference sequence). The CDR3 is made up of 13 amino acids. V was shortened by 6 bases and J by 3 bases, with 12 bases between the two germline ends. CDR3 region: CASRAQEGYEQYF. In DNA, the CDR3 is TGTGCCAGTAGAGCACAAGAGGGCTACGAGCAGTACTTC.

The V call is TRBV6-1, the J call TRBJ1-6; maybe TRBD1 (6 bases). The germline V gene has CDR1 MNHNS and CDR2 SASEGT. There are 14 residues in the CDR3. V was shortened by 7 bases and J by 4 bases, with 11 bases between the two germline ends. CDR3 loop: CASKVTGYNSPLHF. CDR3 nucleotides: TGTGCCAGCAAAGTCACAGGGTATAATTCACCCCTCCACTTT.

As for this clonotype: A junction end diverges from the germline sequence, so it may reflect a read error. The chain links TRBV7-2 to TRBJ1-1; D remains unclear. Per germline, CDR1 SGHTA and CDR2 FQGNSA. This CDR3 is 12 amino acids long. This CDR3 reads CAGSLDGTEAFF. CDR3 nucleotide sequence: TGTGCCGGCAGCCTGGACGGCACTGAAGCTTTCTTT. Drawing the rest from reference TRBV7-2 and TRBJ1-1, the complete variable domain is GAGVSQSPSNKVTEKGKDVELRCDPISGHTALYWYRQSLGQGLEFLIYFQGNSAPDKSGLPSDRFSAERTGGSVSTLTIQRTQQEDSAVYLCAGSLDGTEAFFGQGTRLTVV.

The chain carries TRBV9 and TRBJ2-7, with D perhaps being TRBD1 or TRBD2 (5 bases each). Germline V gene lookup returns CDR1 SGDLS and CDR2 YYNGEE. The CDR3 covers 13 residues. Trimming left V 3 bases short and J 2 bases short, with 9 bases between. CDR3 in amino acids: CASSGDPPYEQYF. CDR3 coding DNA: TGTGCCAGCAGCGGGGACCCTCCCTACGAGCAGTACTTC.

The table lists this clonotype with a few counts. This chain connects TRBV20-1 to TRBJ1-2; 7 bases align to TRBD1. The CDR3 is 16 residues long. Germline V gene lookup returns CDR1 DFQATT and CDR2 SNEGSKA (reference sequence). V lost 3 bases and J lost 5; bases outside the gene matches: 15. In DNA form, the CDR3 reads TGCAGTGCTAGCCCCGGGGATGGGACAGCTGGATATGGCTACACCTTC. Its translation is CSASPGDGTAGYGYTF.

This clonotype was seen more than once but under ten times. The rearrangement joins TRBV20-1 to TRBJ1-2; the match to TRBD1 covers 9 bases. V trimming: 6 bases; J trimming: 4 bases; junction bases outside the gene matches: 9. The CDR3 contains 14 residues. In germline, CDR1 is DFQATT, CDR2 SNEGSKA (reference sequence). The CDR3: CSAVVPGQGYGYTF. Written as DNA, the CDR3 is TGCAGTGCGGTGGTCCCGGGACAGGGCTATGGCTACACCTTC.

V usage is TRBV2 and J usage is TRBJ1-1; D possibly corresponds to TRBD1 (6 bases). The V end lost 1 base, the J end lost 0 bases, and 15 bases lay between the germline ends. Germline values: CDR1 SNHLY, CDR2 FYNNEI. This CDR3 has 17 residues. CDR3 in DNA: TGTGCCAGCAGTGAAGAGTACGGGGGCTCCATGAACACTGAAGCTTTCTTT. Amino acids: CASSEEYGGSMNTEAFF.

This clonotype appeared a few times. The genes are TRBV21-1 and TRBJ2-7; TRBD1 is taken as the D call from the table, unchecked against the DNA. TRBV21-1 counts as a pseudogene. The CDR3 sequence is 16 residues long. DNA for the CDR3: TGTGCCAGCAGCAAAGCGCTCCAGGGCGGCACCTACGAGCAGTACTTC. Amino acids: CASSKALQGGTYEQYF.

The V call is TRBV6-2 or TRBV6-3, the J call TRBJ2-7; 8 bases agree with TRBD1. CDR1 MNHEY and CDR2 SVGEGT come from the germline V gene. The V gene end was trimmed by 7 bases and the J gene end by 2 bases; junction bases not matched to a gene: 7. The CDR3 spans 14 residues. The CDR3 spells CASTGTGPTYEQYF. The CDR3 DNA is TGTGCCAGCACCGGGACAGGTCCTACCTACGAGCAGTACTTC.

This clonotype was seen a handful of times. CDR3 region: CASKGQGIYGYTF. The CDR3 DNA reads as TGTGCCAGCAAGGGTCAGGGAATCTATGGCTACACCTTC. V and J are TRBV6-1 and TRBJ1-2; tentatively, D is TRBD1 (5 bases). CDR1 is MNHNS, CDR2 SASEGT, per germline. The CDR3 is 13 residues long. V dropped 7 bases and J dropped 4 bases, with 13 bases sitting between them.